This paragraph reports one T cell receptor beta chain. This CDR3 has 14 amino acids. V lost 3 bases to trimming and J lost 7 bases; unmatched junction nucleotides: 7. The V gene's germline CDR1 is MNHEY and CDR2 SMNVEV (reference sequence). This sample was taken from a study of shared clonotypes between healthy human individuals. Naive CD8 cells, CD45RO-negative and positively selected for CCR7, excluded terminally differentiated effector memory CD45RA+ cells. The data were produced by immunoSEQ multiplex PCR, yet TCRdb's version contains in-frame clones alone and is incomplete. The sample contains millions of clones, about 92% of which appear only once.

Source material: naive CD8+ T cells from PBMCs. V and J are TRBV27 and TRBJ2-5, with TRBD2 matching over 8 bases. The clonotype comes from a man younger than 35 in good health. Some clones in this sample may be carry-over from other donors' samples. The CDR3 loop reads CASSFSGKVVTQYF. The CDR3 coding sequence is TGTGCCAGCAGTTTTAGCGGGAAGGTAGTGACCCAGTACTTC.